The next 25 T cell receptor beta chains were all read from a single sample in a study of T cells in Graves' hyperthyroidism and ophthalmopathy (dated by TCRdb to between 2019 and 2020). The library was made by multiplex PCR. The run used an Illumina HiSeq 2000. Amplification of TCR beta CDR3 regions was carried out from RNA transcripts. For the first round of RT-PCR on the TCR CDR3, the HTBI primer set was used together with the Qiagen OneStep RT-PCR kit. Clones were called with MiXCR by TCRdb after fastp trimmed the public reads at Q25, and only in-frame beta chains were retained. Identical CDR3 protein sequences are pooled into one entry, listed with their most common genes and DNA. This sample comprises about 500,000 distinct CDR3 sequences, approximately 14% of them detected only once. About a sixth of the sample lies in the top ten. Sequenced input: blood. The origin of the receptors is a woman under 30 with Graves' hyperthyroidism.

The V call is TRBV5-5, the J call TRBJ2-7; 12 nucleotides agree with TRBD2. The CDR3 sequence is 15 residues long. CDR1 and CDR2 from the germline V gene are SGHKS and YYEKEE (reference sequence). Unmatched junction bases numbered 3, after V lost 4 bases and J lost 1 base. CDR3 sequence: CASSTTSGRSYEQYV. The CDR3 region has the DNA TGTGCCAGCAGCACTACTAGCGGGAGGTCCTACGAGCAGTACGTC.

This clonotype has a handful of counts. The V call is TRBV6-1, the J call TRBJ2-7, with D possibly TRBD2 on 6 matching bases. This CDR3 is 13 amino acids long. Germline CDR1 is MNHNS and CDR2 is SASEGT. Trimming cost V 5 bases and J 3 bases, with 11 bases left between them. The CDR3 is CASSPGLNYEQYV. The CDR3 bases are TGTGCCAGCAGTCCCGGACTAAACTACGAGCAGTACGTC.

This clonotype occurred a few times. J is TRBJ2-1 and V is TRBV10-1, with D possibly matching TRBD1 (5 bases). CDR3 length: 13 residues. CDR1 and CDR2 from the germline V gene are WNHNN and SYGVQD (reference sequence). V was trimmed by 4 bases and J by 8 bases, leaving 12 bases between them. This chain's CDR3 is CASSGAGKDEQFF. The CDR3 DNA is TGCGCCAGCAGTGGTGCAGGGAAGGATGAGCAGTTCTTC.

This clonotype was detected ten times or more. The chain carries TRBV28 and TRBJ2-5, with D tentatively TRBD2 (6 bases). This CDR3 region has 15 residues. Germline V gene lookup returns CDR1 MDHEN and CDR2 SYDVKM. V lost 7 bases, J lost 2 bases, and 17 bases lay in between. The DNA of the CDR3 is TGTGCCAGCAATCCCCCCCGGGGGTCTCAAGAGACCCAGTACTTC. It specifies CASNPPRGSQETQYF.

This clonotype showed up just a few times. The chain couples TRBV20-1 to TRBJ1-1, with D hard to call. This CDR3 has 12 amino acids. In germline, CDR1 is DFQATT, CDR2 SNEGSKA (reference sequence). Trimming shortened V by 3 bases and J by 6 bases, and 11 bases separated the two germline ends. As DNA, the CDR3 is TGCAGTGCTAGCAAGGGTGGTGCTGAAGCTTTCTTT. It translates to CSASKGGAEAFF.

J is TRBJ2-2 and V is TRBV6-2 or TRBV6-3; the D gene is possibly TRBD2 (5 bases). There are 17 residues in the CDR3. From germline, CDR1 is MNHEY and CDR2 SVGEGT. V lost 5 bases and J lost 6, with 22 bases in between. CDR3 sequence reads: CASSPGIDPGRAGELFF. The CDR3 DNA reads as TGTGCCAGCAGTCCGGGAATAGATCCTGGAAGGGCCGGGGAGCTGTTTTTT.

This clonotype was observed a handful of times. This rearrangement joins TRBV10-2 to TRBJ2-7; D gene unclear. The ends were cut back, 10 bases at V and 5 bases at J, with 21 bases in the middle. The V gene's germline CDR1 is WSHSY and CDR2 SAAADI. This CDR3 region has 14 residues. CDR3 in DNA: TGCGCCACTAGTCCCCGCGGCCATCGGGACGAGCAGTACGTC. It codes for CATSPRGHRDEQYV.

In its sample, this clonotype was seen a few times. J is TRBJ1-4 and V is TRBV20-1, with D maybe TRBD1 (5 bases). CDR3 length: 13 residues. Germline V gives CDR1 DFQATT, CDR2 SNEGSKA (reference sequence). V gave up 5 bases and J gave up 3 bases, with 10 bases separating them. The CDR3 protein is CSAPGRSNEKLFF. Written as DNA, the CDR3 is TGCAGTGCTCCGGGACGGTCTAATGAAAAACTGTTTTTT.

The V gene is TRBV6-2 or TRBV6-3, the J gene TRBJ1-4; 7 bases map to TRBD1. Trimming removed 2 bases from V and 0 bases from J; junction bases left unmatched: 3. The length of the CDR3 is 16 residues. CDR1 is MNHEY and CDR2 is SVGEGT in the germline V gene. The chain's CDR3 is CASSYGQVSTNEKLFF. CDR3 sequence (DNA): TGTGCCAGCAGTTACGGACAGGTCTCAACTAATGAAAAACTGTTTTTT.

The sample holds many counts of this clonotype. The gene calls are TRBV7-9 and TRBJ1-2; 8 nucleotides align to TRBD1. V dropped 5 bases and J dropped 9; count of bases not matched to a gene: 17. CDR3 length: 16 amino acids. Germline V gene lookup returns CDR1 SEHNR and CDR2 FQNEAQ (reference sequence). CDR3: CASSPGMDRERNSYTF. The CDR3, as DNA: TGTGCCAGCAGCCCCGGGATGGACAGGGAAAGAAACAGCTACACCTTC.

Regarding this clonotype: A read error is possible here, since a much larger clone lies one base away. This sequence joins TRBV12-3 or TRBV12-4 and TRBJ2-1; 7 nucleotides agree with TRBD1. The length of the CDR3 is 14 residues. CDR3 sequence reads: CACSNGPGGNEQFF. The CDR3 nucleotides are TGTGCCTGCAGTAACGGACCAGGGGGTAATGAGCAGTTCTTC.

In its sample, this clonotype was seen many times. CDR3 bases: TGTGCCAGCAGTCCACGACCTAGAGAGGAGCAGTTCTTC. Amino acids: CASSPRPREEQFF. The gene calls are TRBV27 and TRBJ2-1, with D unclear. This CDR3 spans 13 amino acids. The germline V and J ends were trimmed by 5 bases and 10 bases, with 15 bases remaining between them. Germline loops: CDR1 MNHEY, CDR2 SMNVEV (reference sequence).

This clonotype has ten or more counts. In DNA form, the CDR3 reads TGTGCCAGCAGAACAACAATTACCCATGAGCAGTTCTTC. It specifies CASRTTITHEQFF. This chain connects TRBV12-3 or TRBV12-4 to TRBJ2-1; D gene ambiguous. CDR3 length: 13 amino acids. V lost 6 bases and J lost 8, with 14 bases in between.

This clonotype was seen many times. In DNA, the CDR3 is TGTGCCAGCAGTTTCGTCCAGGGGGCCCGTAGTGGCTATGGCTACACCTTC. This translates into CASSFVQGARSGYGYTF. J is TRBJ1-2 and V is TRBV28; 8 bases match TRBD1. J was trimmed by 4 bases and V by 3 bases; bases with no gene match: 13. The germline V gene encodes CDR1 MDHEN and CDR2 SYDVKM. The CDR3 has 17 residues.

This clonotype was picked up many times. V usage is TRBV25-1 and J usage is TRBJ1-6, with a possible D match to TRBD1 (5 bases). Trimming cost V 8 bases and J 2 bases, with 13 bases left between them. The CDR3 length is 15 residues. Germline V lookup: CDR1 MGHDK, CDR2 SYGVNS. Here the CDR3 reads CASRTAGTYNSPLHF. CDR3 sequence (DNA): TGTGCCAGCCGGACGGCAGGGACCTATAATTCACCCCTCCACTTT.

V gene TRBV7-9 combines with J gene TRBJ1-1; D unclear. Germline CDR1 and CDR2: SEHNR and FQNEAQ (reference sequence). This CDR3 contains 13 residues. Trimming removed 6 bases at V and 8 bases at J, with 16 bases between. The CDR3 DNA reads as TGTGCCAGCAGGACCACACGTACTAAAGAAGCTTTCTTT. This encodes CASRTTRTKEAFF. The full variable domain, with the rest looked up from reference TRBV7-9 and TRBJ1-1, is DTGVSQNPRHKITKRGQNVTFRCDPISEHNRLYWYRQTLGQGPEFLTYFQNEAQLEKSRLLSDRFSAERPKGSFSTLEIQRTEQGDSAMYLCASRTTRTKEAFFGQGTRLTVV.

This clonotype was observed at least ten times. The CDR3: CASSQEGTDEAFF. CDR3 in DNA: TGTGCCAGCAGCCAAGAGGGGACCGATGAAGCTTTCTTT. The gene calls are TRBV3-1 and TRBJ1-1, with D possibly TRBD1 on 5 matching bases. Trimming took off 0 bases at V and 7 bases at J, with 9 bases between the two ends. CDR1 is LGHDT and CDR2 is YNNKEL in the germline V gene (reference sequence). The CDR3 loop spans 13 amino acids.

This clonotype was seen many times. This chain links TRBV9 with TRBJ2-1; TRBD2 agrees at 12 bases. This CDR3 comprises 14 residues. CDR1 is SGDLS, CDR2 YYNGEE, per germline. The trim removed 3 bases at V and 9 bases at J, leaving 4 bases unmatched. CDR3 bases: TGTGCCAGCAGCGGCGGGACTAGCGGGTTTGAGCAGTTCTTC. This sequence encodes CASSGGTSGFEQFF.

The rearrangement joins TRBV15 to TRBJ2-5; D unresolved. CDR3 size: 13 residues. V lost 0 bases and J lost 2, with 4 bases in between. Per the germline V gene, CDR1 is LNHNV and CDR2 is YYDKDF (reference sequence). The CDR3 is CATSRDIQETQYF. CDR3 nucleotides: TGTGCCACCAGCAGAGATATTCAAGAGACCCAGTACTTC.

This clonotype appeared many times. The chain joins TRBV19 to TRBJ1-1, with D perhaps matching TRBD1 (6 bases). This CDR3 region has 13 residues. V lost 6 bases and J lost 0, with 8 bases in between. The germline gives CDR1 LNHDA, CDR2 SQIVND (reference sequence). CDR3 nucleotide sequence: TGTGCCAGTAGCACAGGGATGAACACTGAAGCTTTCTTT. Its translation: CASSTGMNTEAFF.

This clonotype was picked up many times. This CDR3 reads CASSESPGLMNTEAFF. CDR3 in DNA: TGTGCCAGCAGTGAGAGTCCAGGACTCATGAACACTGAAGCTTTCTTT. The rearrangement uses TRBV6-1 and TRBJ1-1; no firm D call. V was trimmed by 3 bases and J by 0 bases, leaving 14 bases between them. The CDR3 sequence is 16 residues long. The germline V gene encodes CDR1 MNHNS and CDR2 SASEGT.

V and J are TRBV10-3 and TRBJ2-7, with TRBD2 as a possible D gene (6 bases). V lost 4 bases and J lost 7, with 11 bases in between. Looked up from germline, CDR1 is ENHRY and CDR2 is SYGVKD. CDR3 length: 12 amino acids. The CDR3 here is CAISVGGGEQYF. CDR3 DNA: TGTGCCATCAGTGTTGGCGGAGGGGAGCAGTACTTC.

The V gene is TRBV20-1, the J gene TRBJ1-5; 7 bases map to TRBD1. CDR1 and CDR2 from the germline V gene are DFQATT and SNEGSKA (reference sequence). This CDR3 region has 16 residues. J lost 2 bases, V lost 2 bases, and 9 bases had no gene match. CDR3 residues: CSARIGGTERNQPQHF. DNA for the CDR3: TGCAGTGCTAGAATTGGCGGGACAGAACGCAATCAGCCCCAGCATTTT.

This clonotype was detected ten times or more. The J gene is TRBJ1-3, the V gene TRBV25-1; D is unclear. V was cut by 3 bases and J by 0 bases, with 18 bases left in between. Germline V gene data show CDR1 as MGHDK and CDR2 as SYGVNS. This CDR3 contains 18 residues. The CDR3 sequence: CASSDGKGLKNSGNTIYF. The CDR3 nucleotides are TGTGCCAGCAGTGATGGGAAGGGTCTAAAAAACTCTGGAAACACCATATATTTT.

This chain connects TRBV7-3 to TRBJ2-3; 8 nucleotides agree with TRBD1. The CDR3 sequence is 15 residues long. Trimming removed 2 bases from V and 11 bases from J; junction bases left unmatched: 12. Germline V gene sequence: CDR1 SGHTA, CDR2 FQGTGA. In DNA form, the CDR3 reads TGTGCCAGCAGCTTAGAACAGGGGGGCCATCGTGGGCAGTATTTT. Its protein product is CASSLEQGGHRGQYF.